This T cell receptor beta chain was profiled in a study of shared clonotypes between healthy human individuals. Worth noting for this clone: Antigen specificity is unknown. Within the sample, other DNA sequences also encode this same CDR3.

This table comes from immunoSEQ multiplex PCR, and its TCRdb copy is limited to in-frame clones, with some not included. The sample lists roughly 2,000,000 clones, about 95% occurring once. The CDR3 totals 14 residues. V lost 2 bases, J lost 0 bases, and 7 bases lay in between. From germline, CDR1 is MNHEY and CDR2 SVGAGI. Naive CD8 cells were CD45RO-negative, positively selected for CCR7, excluding terminally differentiated effector memory CD45RA+ cells. Study outcomes and limitations: Relative to memory subsets, naive subsets generally showed larger estimated richness. A few donors had around 5% of their naive CD4 clonotypes in common.

The receptor was derived from a young man in good health. The V call is TRBV6-5, the J call TRBJ1-2; D is ambiguous. The sample was naive CD8+ T cells sorted from blood. CDR3 in amino acids: CASSYSGTNYGYTF. CDR3 sequence (DNA): TGTGCCAGCAGTTACAGCGGGACTAACTATGGCTACACCTTC.